The rows below give T cell receptor beta chains drawn from one sample of a study of control samples from healthy donors and cancer patients. Assay: immunoSEQ multiplex PCR; the TCRdb copy retains only in-frame clones and omits some. The sample consists of approximately 150,000 clones, around 94% of them appearing once. Sequencing input: blood. The receptors were gathered from a woman between 18 and 29 years old in good health. Both conserved end residues are part of each CDR3. The D gene is left open where the match is weak. Some rows mark clone size as missing; the rest say once, few, many or name a class of expanded clone.

V	J	size	D	CDR3	DNA
TRBV28	TRBJ1-1	NA	NA	CASSPWSGGTEAFF	TGTGCCAGCAGTCCCTGGTCCGGCGGAACTGAAGCTTTCTTT
TRBV11-3	TRBJ2-5	NA	TRBD2	CASSLDRGVETQYF	TGTGCCAGCAGCTTAGATCGGGGGGTTGAGACCCAGTACTTC
TRBV28	TRBJ2-1	NA	TRBD2	CASGTRIGEQFF	TGTGCCAGCGGGACTAGGATCGGTGAGCAGTTCTTC
TRBV7-2	TRBJ1-4	NA	NA	CASSPQGMPNEKLFF	TGTGCCAGCAGCCCTCAGGGGATGCCTAATGAAAAACTGTTTTTT
TRBV5-1	TRBJ1-2	once	TRBD1	CASSPGQGFGYTF	TGCGCCAGCAGCCCCGGACAGGGCTTTGGCTACACCTTC
TRBV5-4	TRBJ2-2	NA	TRBD2	CASSSGTSGNTGELFF	TGTGCCAGCAGTTCCGGGACTAGCGGGAACACCGGGGAGCTGTTTTTT
TRBV28	TRBJ1-5	NA	TRBD1	CASSPDRGFNQPQHF	TGTGCCAGCAGCCCCGACAGGGGATTCAATCAGCCCCAGCATTTT
TRBV10-3	TRBJ1-5	NA	TRBD1	CAISEEGGGGNQPQHF	TGTGCCATCAGTGAAGAAGGGGGCGGGGGAAATCAGCCCCAGCATTTT
TRBV7-7	TRBJ2-6	NA	NA	CASSSTGSGANVLTF	TGTGCTAGCAGCTCGACAGGCTCTGGGGCCAACGTCCTGACTTTC
TRBV19	TRBJ1-2	once	TRBD1	CASSSTDREDGYTF	TGTGCCAGTAGTTCCACGGACAGGGAGGATGGCTACACCTTC
TRBV28	TRBJ2-1	NA	TRBD2	CASSETSGIVNEQFF	TGTGCCAGCAGTGAGACTAGCGGGATCGTCAATGAGCAGTTCTTC
TRBV6-4	TRBJ1-1	NA	TRBD1	CASSDGTGTALNTEAFF	TGTGCCAGCAGTGACGGAACCGGGACAGCATTGAACACTGAAGCTTTCTTT
TRBV7-2	TRBJ2-7	NA	NA	CASSLATSRGYEQYF	TGTGCCAGCAGCTTAGCAACGTCCAGGGGATACGAGCAGTACTTC
TRBV19	TRBJ1-1	NA	TRBD1	CASRDGTGGWTEAFF	TGTGCCAGTAGAGATGGGACAGGGGGCTGGACTGAAGCTTTCTTT
TRBV28	TRBJ1-4	NA	NA	CASGAKDPWMGSEKLFF	TGTGCCAGCGGGGCGAAGGACCCCTGGATGGGAAGTGAAAAACTGTTTTTT
TRBV5-6	TRBJ2-1	NA	TRBD1	CASSLDGQAYNEQFF	TGTGCCAGCAGCTTGGACGGACAGGCGTACAATGAGCAGTTCTTC
TRBV6-2/TRBV6-3	TRBJ1-1	NA	NA	CASSSNRVGTEAFF	TGTGCCAGCAGTTCGAACAGGGTCGGCACTGAAGCTTTCTTT
TRBV19	TRBJ1-1	NA	NA	CASSIGDRNTEAFF	TGTGCCAGTAGTATAGGGGACCGGAACACTGAAGCTTTCTTT
TRBV6-5	TRBJ1-2	NA	TRBD1	CASSYSDRANYGYTF	TGTGCCAGCAGTTACTCGGACAGGGCGAACTATGGCTACACCTTC
TRBV10-1	TRBJ2-1	NA	NA	CASSGVGVTGSNEQFF	TGCGCCAGCAGTGGGGTAGGTGTGACGGGGAGCAATGAGCAGTTCTTC
TRBV9	TRBJ2-4	NA	NA	CASSAWDSKNIQYF	TGTGCCAGCAGCGCCTGGGACTCCAAAAACATTCAGTACTTC
TRBV5-6	TRBJ2-1	NA	NA	CASQQVFDNEQFF	TGTGCCTCCCAACAGGTTTTTGACAATGAGCAGTTCTTC
TRBV11-2	TRBJ2-5	NA	TRBD1	CASSYLAGTGEETQYF	TGTGCCAGCAGCTACTTGGCCGGGACAGGGGAAGAGACCCAGTACTTC
TRBV3-1/TRBV3-2	TRBJ1-1	NA	NA	CASSRGTEAFF	TGTGCCAGCAGCCGGGGCACTGAAGCTTTCTTT
TRBV24-1	TRBJ2-1	NA	NA	CATSGGFSSYNEQFF	TGTGCCACCAGTGGTGGATTCAGCTCCTACAATGAGCAGTTCTTC
TRBV7-9	TRBJ2-1	NA	NA	CASSFPPDWYNEQFF	TGTGCCAGCAGCTTCCCCCCAGATTGGTACAATGAGCAGTTCTTC
TRBV3-1/TRBV3-2	TRBJ1-4	NA	NA	CASSPAATNEKLFF	TGTGCCAGCAGCCCCGCAGCAACTAATGAAAAACTGTTTTTT
TRBV6-5	TRBJ2-7	NA	NA	CASSYEGNSYEQYF	TGTGCCAGCAGTTACGAAGGCAACTCCTACGAGCAGTACTTC
TRBV29-1	TRBJ2-3	NA	NA	CSAGQLTDTQYF	TGCAGCGCCGGACAGCTCACAGATACGCAGTATTTT
TRBV19	TRBJ1-1	NA	NA	CATATNLGGSFTEAFF	TGTGCCACCGCGACGAACCTAGGGGGGAGTTTCACTGAAGCTTTCTTT
TRBV19	TRBJ1-1	NA	NA	CASYLNRKNTEAFF	TGTGCCAGTTACCTTAACAGGAAGAACACTGAAGCTTTCTTT
TRBV27	TRBJ1-2	NA	NA	CASSVRRGGYGYTF	TGTGCCAGCAGTGTCCGAAGGGGCGGCTATGGCTACACCTTC
TRBV2	TRBJ2-7	NA	NA	CASSEARRGEQYF	TGTGCCAGCAGTGAAGCGCGAAGGGGCGAGCAGTACTTC
TRBV27	TRBJ2-2	NA	TRBD2	CASSLFSGLPIGELFF	TGTGCCAGCAGTTTATTTTCGGGACTACCTATCGGGGAGCTGTTTTTT